These 23 T cell receptor beta chains were sequenced from one sample in a study of regulatory T cells in long-lasting Graves disease. Time point indicated: persistent/refractory GD, antithyroid drugs over 5 years with positive TRAb. The authors made the TCR library using RNA they extracted from PBMCs. Arm-PCR with iRepertoire HTBI primers amplified the CDR3 regions for these TCR beta libraries. One entry per CDR3 protein, called by TCRdb with MiXCR from the multiplex PCR reads. The sample has hundreds of thousands of distinct CDR3 sequences; around 21% are singletons. The sample in question was peripheral blood mononuclear cells (PBMCs), obtained when the disease was refractory, from a patient treated with antithyroid drugs. These receptors all stem from a female donor with Graves disease.

On this clonotype: A much more abundant neighbour one base away suggests this may be a read error. CDR3 sequence reads: CAWSRAGSTEAFF. The CDR3 DNA follows: TGTGCCTGGAGTCGCGCGGGGAGCACTGAAGCTTTCTTT. The chain couples TRBV30 to TRBJ1-1; no reliable D call. This CDR3 is 13 amino acids long. Germline CDR1 and CDR2: GTSNPN and SVGIG (reference sequence). With 2 bases removed from V and 4 bases from J, the gap between germline ends came to 11 bases.

The chain employs TRBV6-2 or TRBV6-3 and TRBJ2-2; a weak D match, TRBD1 (6 bases). The V gene lost 10 bases and the J gene lost 2 bases, with 8 bases spanning the gap. CDR1 MNHEY and CDR2 SVGEGT come from the germline V gene. This CDR3 comprises 12 residues. The CDR3: CATRGNTGELFF. In nucleotides, the CDR3 is TGTGCCACCAGGGGAAACACCGGGGAGCTGTTTTTT.

Ten or more counts support this clonotype. The chain employs TRBV7-8 and TRBJ2-7; either TRBD1 or TRBD2 may fit D (5 bases each). The CDR3 contains 16 residues. The ends were cut back, 5 bases at V and 4 bases at J, with 21 bases in the middle. Per germline, CDR1 SGHVS and CDR2 FQNEAQ. CDR3 DNA: TGTGCCAGCAGCCCCAAAGGGGACGCCCTGCAGTACGAGCAGTACTTC. Protein sequence: CASSPKGDALQYEQYF.

This clonotype was observed a few times. This sequence joins TRBV29-1 and TRBJ1-1; D not certain. The CDR3 loop spans 11 amino acids. V lost 4 bases to trimming and J lost 4 bases, with 7 bases between them. Germline-derived CDR1 and CDR2 are SQVTM and ANQGSEA. The DNA for the CDR3 is TGCAGCGTTGCCAGGACCACTGAAGCTTTCTTT. Amino acid sequence: CSVARTTEAFF.

This clonotype was counted only a few times. CDR3 nucleotide sequence: TGTGCCAGCAGTTACTCGATAACCGGAGGGCTGGCCTACGAGCAGTACTTC. The encoded protein is CASSYSITGGLAYEQYF. The chain joins TRBV6-5 to TRBJ2-7, with D perhaps matching TRBD2 (6 bases). This CDR3 is 17 amino acids long. Germline CDR1 reads MNHEY; CDR2 reads SVGAGI. Trimming cost V 0 bases and J 2 bases, with 17 bases left between them.

Concerning this clonotype itself: Just one base apart from a much larger clone, this may be a read error. The chain is built from TRBV6-1 and TRBJ2-1; the match to TRBD2 covers 14 bases. Looked up from germline, CDR1 is MNHNS and CDR2 is SASEGT. This CDR3 region has 16 residues. CDR3 DNA sequence: TGTGCCGGCAGTCAGAGGGGGACTAGCGGGAGACATGAGCAGTTCTTC. Amino acid sequence: CAGSQRGTSGRHEQFF.

The chain carries TRBV6-1 and TRBJ2-7; TRBD2 aligns across 12 bases. Unmatched junction bases numbered 8, after V lost 6 bases and J lost 5 bases. CDR1 is MNHNS and CDR2 is SASEGT in the germline V gene. The length of the CDR3 is 15 residues. The CDR3: CASSRMRLAGDEQYF. In DNA form, the CDR3 reads TGTGCCAGCAGCCGCATGAGACTAGCGGGAGACGAGCAGTACTTC.

This clonotype has a count of ten or more. In DNA, the CDR3 is TGTGCCAGCTCACCGGGGACGCGCACTGAAGCTTTCTTT. Protein product: CASSPGTRTEAFF. The V gene is TRBV18, the J gene TRBJ1-1; possible D gene TRBD1, 5 bases. V was trimmed by 3 bases and J by 4 bases, leaving 9 bases between them. This CDR3 region has 13 residues. Germline values: CDR1 KGHSH, CDR2 LQKENI.

The rearrangement uses TRBV28 and TRBJ2-7; perhaps TRBD1 as D (6 bases). The CDR3 contains 14 residues. Trimming cost V 6 bases and J 2 bases, with 14 bases left between them. CDR1 and CDR2 (germline): MDHEN, SYDVKM. This CDR3 reads CASRDRDTAYEQYF. Written as DNA, the CDR3 is TGTGCCAGCAGAGACCGGGACACAGCCTACGAGCAGTACTTC.

On this clonotype itself: At one end the junction does not follow the germline gene, possibly because of a read error. J is TRBJ2-2 and V is TRBV12-3 or TRBV12-4; D is uncertain. The CDR3 totals 16 residues. The CDR3 loop reads CASGLRAIANTRELFF. The CDR3 DNA reads TGTGCCAGCGGGTTGAGAGCAATCGCGAACACCAGGGAGCTGTTTTTT.

This clonotype was seen at least ten times. CDR3 in amino acids: CASSKREGQGNTEAFF. In DNA form, the CDR3 reads TGTGCCAGCAGTAAGAGGGAAGGGCAGGGAAACACTGAAGCTTTCTTT. The chain joins TRBV28 to TRBJ1-1; tentatively, D is TRBD1 (5 bases). The germline CDR1 and CDR2 sequences are MDHEN and SYDVKM. The CDR3 has 16 residues. Trimming took off 5 bases at V and 2 bases at J, with 18 bases between the two ends.

To note about this clonotype: This may stem from a read error, because a much larger clone lies one nucleotide away. The chain has TRBV11-2 and TRBJ1-5; TRBD1 might be the D (5 bases). The length of the CDR3 is 15 residues. Germline-derived CDR1 and CDR2 are SGHAT and FQNNGV. The CDR3 sequence: CASSLDGASPQSQHF. In DNA form, the CDR3 reads TGTGCCAGCAGCTTAGATGGGGCTAGCCCTCAGTCCCAGCATTTT.

Concerning this clonotype: The CDR3 ends on some other residue instead of the conserved phenylalanine or tryptophan, so this is likely a read error. The V call is TRBV27, the J call TRBJ1-6; no definite D call. Germline assignment: CDR1 MNHEY and CDR2 SMNVEV (reference sequence). V was pared by 4 bases and J by 3 bases, with 7 bases between. The CDR3 loop spans 14 amino acids. The CDR3: CASSWSDYNSPLHL. Here the CDR3 DNA reads TGTGCCAGCAGTTGGTCGGACTATAATTCACCCCTCCACCTT.

This clonotype was seen at least ten times. The rearrangement joins TRBV28 to TRBJ2-7; D call uncertain. The germline gives CDR1 MDHEN, CDR2 SYDVKM. V was clipped by 3 bases and J by 3 bases, with 6 bases between them. There are 12 residues in the CDR3. CDR3: CASSFPYYEQYF. CDR3 nucleotide sequence: TGTGCCAGCAGTTTCCCCTACTACGAGCAGTACTTC.

The chain carries TRBV20-1 and TRBJ2-2, with a possible D match to TRBD2 (5 bases). Germline V gene sequence: CDR1 DFQATT, CDR2 SNEGSKA (reference sequence). The CDR3 loop spans 17 amino acids. The V and J ends lost 2 bases and 1 base respectively, with 17 bases between them. CDR3: CSARFISVPLNTGELFF. The CDR3 DNA follows: TGCAGTGCTAGATTCATTAGCGTCCCCCTGAACACCGGGGAGCTGTTTTTT.

Many counts were recorded for this clonotype. V gene TRBV10-3 combines with J gene TRBJ2-2; 10 bases map to TRBD2. V shed 3 bases and J 5 bases; nucleotides not matched to a gene: 6. This CDR3 has 16 residues. CDR1 ENHRY and CDR2 SYGVKD come from the germline V gene. The CDR3, as DNA: TGTGCCATCAGTGATAGGAGCGGGAGGGATACCGGGGAGCTGTTTTTT. Its translation is CAISDRSGRDTGELFF.

This chain links TRBV19 with TRBJ2-2, with 7 bases matching TRBD1. V lost 0 bases, J lost 4 bases, and 5 bases stayed unmatched. The CDR3 sequence is 16 residues long. CDR1 and CDR2 (germline): LNHDA, SQIVND (reference sequence). This CDR3 reads CASSIDPDRPTGELFF. DNA for the CDR3: TGTGCCAGTAGTATAGACCCGGACAGGCCCACCGGGGAGCTGTTTTTT.

This clonotype was recorded many times. The rearrangement uses TRBV6-2 or TRBV6-3 and TRBJ1-1; D unresolved. This CDR3 is built from 11 residues. The V end was cut by 3 bases, the J end by 6 bases, with 5 bases between. Looked up from germline, CDR1 is MNHEY and CDR2 is SVGEGT. The CDR3 is CASSYGPEAFF. Here the CDR3 DNA reads TGTGCCAGCAGTTATGGTCCTGAAGCTTTCTTT.

Here the CDR3 DNA reads TGCGCCAGCAGCCAAGATTATTCAGCCATGAACACTGAAGCTTTCTTT. Its translation: CASSQDYSAMNTEAFF. The chain has TRBV4-3 and TRBJ1-1; unclear D gene. CDR1 is LGHNA, CDR2 YSLEER, per germline. The V end was cut by 0 bases, the J end by 0 bases, with 11 bases between. The CDR3 is 16 amino acids.

This clonotype has just a few counts. V is TRBV20-1 and J is TRBJ2-7; weak D call: TRBD2 (6 bases). CDR1 DFQATT and CDR2 SNEGSKA come from the germline V gene (reference sequence). The CDR3 has 14 residues. V lost 0 bases, J lost 5 bases, and 14 bases lay in between. The CDR3 spells CSARDLGGRDEQYF. CDR3 nucleotide sequence: TGCAGTGCTAGAGATCTGGGAGGTCGGGACGAGCAGTACTTC.

The chain has TRBV9 and TRBJ2-2; the D is unclear. From germline, CDR1 is SGDLS and CDR2 YYNGEE. V was cut by 0 bases and J by 6 bases, with 9 bases left in between. This CDR3 is 14 amino acids long. The CDR3 DNA sequence: TGTGCCAGCAGCGTAGGTGGGGTTGCCGGGGAGCTGTTTTTT. Its protein is CASSVGGVAGELFF.

The chain employs TRBV27 and TRBJ2-7; TRBD2 might be the D (6 bases). Trimming took 6 bases from V and 6 from J, leaving 18 bases between them. This CDR3 spans 14 amino acids. Germline-derived CDR1 and CDR2 are MNHEY and SMNVEV (reference sequence). Here the CDR3 reads CASRQPGLPREQYF. The CDR3 nucleotides read TGTGCCAGCAGGCAACCGGGACTCCCCCGCGAGCAGTACTTC.

This clonotype was counted only a few times. The chain employs TRBV20-1 and TRBJ2-7; 14 bases line up with TRBD2. CDR3 length: 16 amino acids. With V trimmed by 5 bases and J by 5 bases, 11 bases remained unmatched. Per the germline V gene, CDR1 is DFQATT and CDR2 is SNEGSKA (reference sequence). The CDR3 DNA is TGCAGTGCTGGATCTCGAGCGACTAGCGGGAGGGACGAGCAGTACTTC. Translating gives CSAGSRATSGRDEQYF.